Included here is one TCR beta chain sequence, with context. Its target is unknown. This sample stems from a study of shared clonotypes between healthy human individuals. About the study: Each donor's CD8 memory used one plate, CD8 naive two, each CD4 subset three.

TCRdb's copy holds only in-frame clones and misses some; the assay was immunoSEQ multiplex PCR. The sample has a few million clones, about 94% seen once. Study-wide results and caveats: Memory subsets generally showed smaller estimated richness than naive subsets did.

CD45RO-negative, CCR7-selected cells formed the naive CD8 fraction, which excluded terminally differentiated effector memory CD45RA+ cells. Germline lookup yields CDR1 LNHNV and CDR2 YYDKDF (reference sequence). The V gene lost 0 bases and the J gene lost 4 bases, with 18 bases spanning the gap. The CDR3 length is 17 residues. Sequenced input: naive CD8+ T cells from PBMCs. The clonotype originates from a man aged 18 to 35 in good health. Some clones in this sample may be carry-over from other donors' samples. This sequence joins TRBV15 and TRBJ1-2, with a possible D match to TRBD1 (6 bases). The CDR3 region is CATSRDRTALQIYGYTF. The CDR3 DNA sequence: TGTGCCACCAGCAGAGATCGGACAGCCCTTCAAATCTATGGCTACACCTTC.